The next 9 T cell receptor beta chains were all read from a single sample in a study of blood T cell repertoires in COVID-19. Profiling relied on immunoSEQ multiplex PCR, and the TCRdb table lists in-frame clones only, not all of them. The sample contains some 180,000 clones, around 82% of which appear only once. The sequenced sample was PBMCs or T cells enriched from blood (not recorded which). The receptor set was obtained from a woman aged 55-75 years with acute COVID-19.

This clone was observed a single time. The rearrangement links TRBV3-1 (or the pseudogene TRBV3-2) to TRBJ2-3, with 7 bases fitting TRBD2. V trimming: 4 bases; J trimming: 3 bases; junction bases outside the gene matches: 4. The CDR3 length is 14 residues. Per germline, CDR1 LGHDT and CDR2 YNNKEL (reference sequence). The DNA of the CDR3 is TGTGCCAGCAGCCTAGAGGGAGGGACAGATACGCAGTATTTT. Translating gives CASSLEGGTDTQYF.

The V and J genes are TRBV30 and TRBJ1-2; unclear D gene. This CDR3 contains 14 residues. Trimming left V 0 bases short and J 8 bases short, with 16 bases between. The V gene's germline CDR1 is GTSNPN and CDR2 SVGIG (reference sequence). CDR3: CAWSVPGTSRGYTF. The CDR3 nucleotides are TGTGCCTGGAGTGTCCCGGGAACGTCAAGAGGCTACACCTTC.

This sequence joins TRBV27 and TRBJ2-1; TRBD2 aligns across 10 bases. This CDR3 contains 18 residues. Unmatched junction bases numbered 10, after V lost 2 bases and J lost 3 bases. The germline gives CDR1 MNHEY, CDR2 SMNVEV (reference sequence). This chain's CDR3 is CASSLTSGGLANYNEQFF. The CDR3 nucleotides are TGTGCCAGCAGTTTAACCTCAGGGGGACTAGCGAACTACAATGAGCAGTTCTTC.

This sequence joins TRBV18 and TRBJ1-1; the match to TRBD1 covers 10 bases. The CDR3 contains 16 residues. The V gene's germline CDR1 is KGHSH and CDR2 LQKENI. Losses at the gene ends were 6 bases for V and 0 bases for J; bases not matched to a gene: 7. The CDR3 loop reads CASSTGTGALNTEAFF. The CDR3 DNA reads TGTGCCAGCTCCACCGGGACAGGGGCCCTGAACACTGAAGCTTTCTTT.

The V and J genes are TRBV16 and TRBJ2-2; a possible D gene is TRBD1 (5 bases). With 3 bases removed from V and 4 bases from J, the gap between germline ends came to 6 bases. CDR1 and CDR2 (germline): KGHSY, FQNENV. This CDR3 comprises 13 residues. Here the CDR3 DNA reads TGTGCCAGCAGCCATAGGGGCACCGGGGAGCTGTTTTTT. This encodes CASSHRGTGELFF. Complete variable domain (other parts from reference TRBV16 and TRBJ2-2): GEEVAQTPKHLVRGEGQKAKLYCAPIKGHSYVFWYQQVLKNEFKFLISFQNENVFDETGMPKERFSAKCLPNSPCSLEIQATKLEDSAVYFCASSHRGTGELFFGEGSRLTVL.

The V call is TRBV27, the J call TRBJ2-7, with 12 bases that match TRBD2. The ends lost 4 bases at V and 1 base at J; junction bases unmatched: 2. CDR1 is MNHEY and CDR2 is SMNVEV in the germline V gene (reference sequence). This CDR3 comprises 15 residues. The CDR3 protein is CASSSGLAGSYEQYF. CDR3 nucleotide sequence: TGTGCCAGCAGTTCCGGACTAGCGGGATCCTACGAGCAGTACTTC.

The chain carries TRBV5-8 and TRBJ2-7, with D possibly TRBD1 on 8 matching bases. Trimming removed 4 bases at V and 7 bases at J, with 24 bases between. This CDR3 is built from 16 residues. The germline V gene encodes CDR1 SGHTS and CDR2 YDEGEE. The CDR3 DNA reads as TGTGCCAGCAGCGTTGAGGGAGGGACAGGTCCTTTAGAGCAGTACTTC. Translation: CASSVEGGTGPLEQYF.

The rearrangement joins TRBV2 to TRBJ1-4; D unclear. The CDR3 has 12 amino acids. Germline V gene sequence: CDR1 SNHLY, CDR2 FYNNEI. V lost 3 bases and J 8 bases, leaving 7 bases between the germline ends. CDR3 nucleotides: TGTGCCAGCAGTGAGACTCGAGAAAAACTGTTTTTT. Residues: CASSETREKLFF.

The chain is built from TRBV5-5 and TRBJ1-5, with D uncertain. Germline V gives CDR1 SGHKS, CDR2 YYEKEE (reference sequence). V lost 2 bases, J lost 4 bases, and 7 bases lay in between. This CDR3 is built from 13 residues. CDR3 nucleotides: TGTGCCAGCAGCTTTGTGGAGAATCAGCCCCAGCATTTT. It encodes CASSFVENQPQHF.